These T cell receptor beta chains were read from a single sample in a study of T cell responses to AZD1222 COVID-19 vaccine. Produced via immunoSEQ multiplex PCR; TCRdb's table is partial and in-frame only. Of around 89,000 clones detected, roughly 90% appear once; the ten largest clones hold about 5.5%. The sequencing used peripheral blood, collected 28 days after the second AZD1222 dose. The receptor source for this set is an adult who received the AZD1222 COVID-19 vaccine. The CDR3 runs from the conserved cysteine through the conserved F or W. The D gene is left open where the match is weak. A row's size may be missing; if present it is once, few, many or a size class.

CDR3aa | CDR3nt | v_gene | d_gene | j_gene | abundance
CSVRVGADTEAFF | TGCAGCGTTAGGGTAGGGGCGGACACTGAAGCTTTCTTT | TRBV29-1 | . | TRBJ1-1 | .
CSVASGTDYGYTF | TGCAGCGTCGCTTCAGGGACAGACTATGGCTACACCTTC | TRBV29-1 | TRBD1 | TRBJ1-2 | .
CASSPGGLAGGEQYF | TGTGCCAGCAGCCCTGGAGGACTAGCGGGGGGCGAGCAGTACTTC | TRBV5-5 | TRBD2 | TRBJ2-7 | .
CASSSGTYNEQFF | TGTGCCAGCAGTTCCGGGACCTACAATGAGCAGTTCTTC | TRBV12-3/TRBV12-4 | . | TRBJ2-1 | .
CASRDEQNMNTEAFF | TGCGCCAGCAGGGATGAACAGAACATGAACACTGAAGCTTTCTTT | TRBV10-2 | . | TRBJ1-1 | .
CSVAGKGTMNTEAFF | TGCAGCGTTGCGGGTAAGGGGACCATGAACACTGAAGCTTTCTTT | TRBV29-1 | . | TRBJ1-1 | .
CASKGDRGGTGELFF | TGTGCCAGCAAGGGGGACAGGGGCGGCACCGGGGAGCTGTTTTTT | TRBV2 | TRBD1 | TRBJ2-2 | .
CASSRDSSYNSPLHF | TGTGCCAGCTCAAGGGACAGCTCCTATAATTCACCCCTCCACTTT | TRBV5-4 | TRBD1 | TRBJ1-6 | .
CASSWRPGGQWNEQFF | TGTGCCAGCAGTTGGCGCCCGGGGGGCCAGTGGAATGAGCAGTTCTTC | TRBV6-5 | . | TRBJ2-1 | .
CASSLRGGQDAGELFF | TGTGCCAGCAGCTTACGGGGGGGACAGGACGCCGGGGAGCTGTTTTTT | TRBV11-1 | . | TRBJ2-2 | once
CASSLDKQTAHNEQFF | TGTGCCAGCAGCTTAGATAAGCAGACCGCACACAATGAGCAGTTCTTC | TRBV7-3 | . | TRBJ2-1 | .
CASSSLQVHEQYF | TGTGCCAGCAGTTCCCTGCAGGTCCACGAGCAGTACTTC | TRBV6-5 | . | TRBJ2-7 | .
CASSLGQSNSPLHF | TGTGCCAGCAGCCTCGGACAGAGTAATTCACCCCTCCACTTT | TRBV5-6 | . | TRBJ1-6 | .
CSVRLGGSNQPQHF | TGCAGCGTCCGCCTAGGGGGCTCCAATCAGCCCCAGCATTTT | TRBV29-1 | TRBD1 | TRBJ1-5 | .
CASSLGRAGTEAFF | TGCGCCAGCAGCTTGGGCAGGGCGGGGACTGAAGCTTTCTTT | TRBV5-1 | . | TRBJ1-1 | .
CASSMGGVLELFF | TGTGCCAGTAGTATGGGGGGGGTACTGGAGCTGTTTTTT | TRBV19 | TRBD2 | TRBJ2-2 | .
CASRIQGREKLFF | TGTGCCAGCCGGATACAGGGACGTGAAAAACTGTTTTTT | TRBV6-5 | . | TRBJ1-4 | few
CASRRYMNTEAFF | TGTGCCAGTCGAAGATACATGAACACTGAAGCTTTCTTT | TRBV2 | . | TRBJ1-1 | .
CASSLGGSNEQFF | TGCGCCAGCAGCTTGGGGGGAAGCAATGAGCAGTTCTTC | TRBV5-1 | . | TRBJ2-1 | .
CASSLGLADEQYF | TGTGCCAGCTCACTGGGACTAGCCGACGAGCAGTACTTC | TRBV18 | TRBD2 | TRBJ2-7 | .
CASSDNLPSNQPQHF | TGTGCCAGCAGTGACAACTTACCGAGCAATCAGCCCCAGCATTTT | TRBV2 | . | TRBJ1-5 | .
CASSLIVTGANTGELFF | TGTGCCAGCAGCTTAATCGTTACCGGGGCGAACACCGGGGAGCTGTTTTTT | TRBV7-3 | . | TRBJ2-2 | .
CASSALTKAFF | TGTGCCAGTAGTGCTCTGACGAAAGCTTTCTTT | TRBV19 | . | TRBJ1-1 | once
CAISESDGGEQYF | TGTGCCATCAGTGAGTCGGACGGCGGCGAGCAGTACTTC | TRBV10-3 | . | TRBJ2-7 | .
CASSVGDSTYNEQFF | TGTGCCAGCAGCGTAGGGGATTCCACCTACAATGAGCAGTTCTTC | TRBV9 | . | TRBJ2-1 | .
CASSLDLGGYGYTF | TGTGCCAGCTCTCTCGATCTTGGGGGCTATGGCTACACCTTC | TRBV18 | . | TRBJ1-2 | .
CASTPGWNTEAFF | TGTGCCAGCACACCGGGTTGGAACACTGAAGCTTTCTTT | TRBV6-5 | . | TRBJ1-1 | .
CASSVGYRSLSGGEQYF | TGTGCCAGCAGCGTAGGGTATCGTTCTTTGTCAGGGGGCGAGCAGTACTTC | TRBV9 | TRBD1 | TRBJ2-7 | .
CASSLAGHTEAFF | TGCGCCAGCAGCTTGGCAGGGCACACTGAAGCTTTCTTT | TRBV5-1 | . | TRBJ1-1 | .
CASSLEAPNTGELFF | TGCGCCAGCAGCTTGGAGGCTCCCAACACCGGGGAGCTGTTTTTT | TRBV5-1 | . | TRBJ2-2 | .
CASSLLVGAGEKLFF | TGTGCCAGCAGTTTATTGGTAGGGGCGGGTGAAAAACTGTTTTTT | TRBV27 | . | TRBJ1-4 | .
CASSTGGRGTYNEQFF | TGTGCCAGCAGCACCGGCGGGCGGGGGACCTACAATGAGCAGTTCTTC | TRBV7-9 | TRBD2 | TRBJ2-1 | .
CASSPSGARGDTEAFF | TGTGCCAGCTCACCAAGTGGGGCAAGAGGCGACACTGAAGCTTTCTTT | TRBV18 | . | TRBJ1-1 | .
CASSLMARGTDTQYF | TGCGCCAGCAGCTTGATGGCACGGGGCACAGATACGCAGTATTTT | TRBV5-1 | . | TRBJ2-3 | few
CASRYRQGRYGYTF | TGTGCCAGCAGATATCGACAGGGGCGATATGGCTACACCTTC | TRBV28 | TRBD1 | TRBJ1-2 | .
CAWSDRSGNTIYF | TGTGCCTGGAGTGACAGGTCTGGAAACACCATATATTTT | TRBV30 | . | TRBJ1-3 | .
CASSLRGGFNYGYTF | TGTGCCAGCAGCCTTAGAGGCGGGTTTAACTATGGCTACACCTTC | TRBV11-3 | . | TRBJ1-2 | .
CASSSSGGHYNEQFF | TGTGCCAGCAGCTCTAGCGGGGGACACTACAATGAGCAGTTCTTC | TRBV11-3 | TRBD2 | TRBJ2-1 | .
CASSLLDRQETQYF | TGTGCCAGCAGTTTATTGGACAGGCAAGAGACCCAGTACTTC | TRBV27 | TRBD1 | TRBJ2-5 | .
CASSQGAGTGSTDTQYF | TGTGCCAGCAGCCAAGGGGCGGGAACGGGAAGCACAGATACGCAGTATTTT | TRBV3-1/TRBV3-2 | . | TRBJ2-3 | .
CASSQALASGNTIYF | TGTGCCAGCAGCCAGGCATTAGCTTCTGGAAACACCATATATTTT | TRBV3-1/TRBV3-2 | . | TRBJ1-3 | .
CASSLDGVVGELFF | TGTGCCAGCAGTTTAGACGGGGTGGTCGGGGAGCTGTTTTTT | TRBV28 | . | TRBJ2-2 | .
CASSQGAGQETQYF | TGTGCCAGCAGCCAAGGTGCGGGGCAAGAGACCCAGTACTTC | TRBV3-1/TRBV3-2 | . | TRBJ2-5 | .
CASSYGFSGNTIYF | TGTGCCAGCAGTTACGGGTTTTCTGGAAACACCATATATTTT | TRBV6-2/TRBV6-3 | . | TRBJ1-3 | .
CASSMYGGGQPQHF | TGTGCCAGTAGTATGTATGGGGGAGGTCAGCCCCAGCATTTT | TRBV19 | . | TRBJ1-5 | .
CASSPQTGTDTQYF | TGTGCCAGCAGCCCCCAGACTGGCACAGATACGCAGTATTTT | TRBV7-9 | . | TRBJ2-3 | .
CASSEGRNRQGVF | TGCGCCAGCAGCGAAGGCCGTAACCGACAGGGAGTATTC | TRBV4-3 | TRBD1 | TRBJ1-2 | .
CAWSEPAKGAGELFF | TGTGCCTGGAGCGAGCCGGCCAAGGGGGCCGGGGAGCTGTTTTTT | TRBV30 | . | TRBJ2-2 | .
CASSLGTSTNEKLFF | TGTGCCAGCAGCTTGGGTACTTCTACTAATGAAAAACTGTTTTTT | TRBV5-8 | . | TRBJ1-4 | .
CASSPRLAQGEGKLFF | TGTGCCAGCTCACCGCGCCTGGCACAGGGGGAGGGAAAACTGTTTTTT | TRBV18 | TRBD1 | TRBJ1-4 | .
CASSYRTGANQPQHF | TGTGCCAGCAGTTACAGGACAGGGGCAAATCAGCCCCAGCATTTT | TRBV27 | TRBD1 | TRBJ1-5 | .
CASSLAVGVPTDTQYF | TGCGCCAGCAGCTTGGCCGTCGGGGTTCCCACAGATACGCAGTATTTT | TRBV5-1 | . | TRBJ2-3 | .